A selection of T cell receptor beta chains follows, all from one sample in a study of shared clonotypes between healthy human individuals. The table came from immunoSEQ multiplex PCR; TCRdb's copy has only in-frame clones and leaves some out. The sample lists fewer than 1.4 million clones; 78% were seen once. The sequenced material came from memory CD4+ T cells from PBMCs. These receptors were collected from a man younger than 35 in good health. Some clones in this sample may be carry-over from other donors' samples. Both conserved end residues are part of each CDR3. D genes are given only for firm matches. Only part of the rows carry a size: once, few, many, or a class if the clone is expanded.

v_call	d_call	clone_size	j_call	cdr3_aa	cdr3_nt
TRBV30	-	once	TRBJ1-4	CAWRGGEKLFF	TGTGCCTGGAGGGGCGGAGAAAAACTGTTTTTT
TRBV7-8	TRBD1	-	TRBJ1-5	CASSLDRGLNQPQHF	TGTGCCAGCAGCCTCGACAGGGGCCTCAATCAGCCCCAGCATTTT
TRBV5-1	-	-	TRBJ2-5	CASSLVTPGETQYF	TGCGCCAGCAGCTTGGTGACCCCGGGGGAGACCCAGTACTTC
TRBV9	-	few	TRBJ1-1	CASSSGGWNTEAFF	TGTGCCAGCAGCTCGGGGGGGTGGAACACTGAAGCTTTCTTT
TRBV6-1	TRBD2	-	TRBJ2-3	CASSEEPPSGLQYF	TGTGCCAGCAGTGAAGAGCCACCTAGCGGCCTTCAGTATTTT
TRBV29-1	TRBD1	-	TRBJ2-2	CSVLTGVNTGELFF	TGCAGCGTCCTGACAGGGGTCAACACCGGGGAGCTGTTTTTT
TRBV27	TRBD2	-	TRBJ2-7	CASSLGAGANYEQYF	TGTGCCAGCAGTTTAGGAGCGGGAGCTAACTACGAGCAGTACTTC
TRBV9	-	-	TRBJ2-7	CASSVGPGTATYEQYF	TGTGCCAGCAGCGTAGGCCCGGGGACTGCCACCTACGAGCAGTACTTC
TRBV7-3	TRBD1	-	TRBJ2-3	CASSYGTGTDTQYF	TGTGCCAGCAGCTACGGGACAGGGACAGATACGCAGTATTTT
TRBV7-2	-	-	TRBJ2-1	CASSRMEGEQFF	TGTGCCAGCAGCCGGATGGAGGGTGAGCAGTTCTTC
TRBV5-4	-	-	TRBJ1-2	CASSTKTSRGAYGYTF	TGTGCCAGCAGCACGAAAACCTCGAGGGGCGCGTATGGCTACACCTTC
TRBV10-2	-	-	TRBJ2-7	CASSERDIGSYEQYF	TGCGCCAGCAGTGAGAGGGACATTGGATCCTACGAGCAGTACTTC
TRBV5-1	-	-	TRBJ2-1	CASSLPDTYNEQFF	TGCGCCAGCAGCTTACCGGACACCTACAATGAGCAGTTCTTC
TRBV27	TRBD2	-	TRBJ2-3	CASSSGTSGRYTDTQYF	TGTGCCAGCAGTTCCGGGACTAGCGGGAGATACACAGATACGCAGTATTTT
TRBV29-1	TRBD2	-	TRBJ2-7	CSVEDPLAGGSEQYF	TGCAGCGTTGAAGATCCACTAGCGGGAGGTAGCGAGCAGTACTTC
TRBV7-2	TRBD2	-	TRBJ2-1	CASRLGLANYNEQFF	TGTGCCAGCAGACTGGGACTAGCGAACTACAATGAGCAGTTCTTC
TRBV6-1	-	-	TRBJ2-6	CASSTQVSGANVLTF	TGTGCCAGCAGTACACAGGTCTCTGGGGCCAACGTCCTGACTTTC
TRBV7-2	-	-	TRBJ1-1	CASSYSSRWGAEAFF	TGTGCCAGCAGCTATTCTTCCCGTTGGGGAGCTGAAGCTTTCTTT
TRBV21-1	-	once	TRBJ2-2	CASSKWEAPANTGELFF	TGTGCCAGCAGCAAGTGGGAGGCACCTGCGAACACCGGGGAGCTGTTTTTT
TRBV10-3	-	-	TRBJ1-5	CAISGTPDQPQHF	TGTGCCATCAGTGGGACACCAGATCAGCCCCAGCATTTT
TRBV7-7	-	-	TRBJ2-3	CASSFGVGGTDTQYF	TGTGCCAGCAGCTTTGGCGTGGGGGGCACAGATACGCAGTATTTT
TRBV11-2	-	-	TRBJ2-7	CASSLMREQYF	TGTGCCAGCAGCTTAATGCGGGAGCAGTACTTC
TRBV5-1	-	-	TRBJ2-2	CASSPAGGPNTGELFF	TGCGCCAGCAGCCCCGCCGGGGGCCCGAACACCGGGGAGCTGTTTTTT
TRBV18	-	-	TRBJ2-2	CASSPLGGNTGELFF	TGTGCCAGCTCACCACTCGGGGGGAACACCGGGGAGCTGTTTTTT
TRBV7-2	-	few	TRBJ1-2	CASSSQPGTRGKGYTF	TGTGCCAGCAGCTCACAGCCCGGGACAAGGGGTAAGGGCTACACCTTC
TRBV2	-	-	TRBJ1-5	CASSRGGNQPQHF	TGTGCCAGCAGTCGTGGGGGCAATCAGCCCCAGCATTTT
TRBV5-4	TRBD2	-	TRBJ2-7	CASSKIAGGSYEQYF	TGTGCCAGCAGCAAAATAGCGGGAGGGAGTTACGAGCAGTACTTC
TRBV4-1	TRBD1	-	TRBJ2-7	CASSQPGQGTWEQYF	TGCGCCAGCAGCCAACCGGGACAGGGAACGTGGGAGCAGTACTTC
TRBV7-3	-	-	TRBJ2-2	CASSPPLGLRDTGELFF	TGTGCCAGCAGCCCCCCCTTAGGCCTCAGAGACACCGGGGAGCTGTTTTTT
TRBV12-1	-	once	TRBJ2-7	CASSHLGCYEQYF	TGTGCCAGCAGCCATCTAGGGTGCTACGAGCAGTACTTC
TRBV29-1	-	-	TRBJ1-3	CSVRPGAPGNTIYF	TGCAGCGTTCGGCCGGGAGCGCCTGGAAACACCATATATTTT
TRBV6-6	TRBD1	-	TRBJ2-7	CASSYSGQGNNEQYF	TGTGCCAGCAGTTACTCGGGACAGGGAAACAACGAGCAGTACTTC
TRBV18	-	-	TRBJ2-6	CASSLQTGANVLTF	TGTGCCAGCTCACTCCAGACTGGGGCCAACGTCCTGACTTTC
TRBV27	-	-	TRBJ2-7	CASSLQHEQYF	TGTGCCAGCAGTTTACAACACGAGCAGTACTTC
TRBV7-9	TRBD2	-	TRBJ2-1	CASSFGGYNEQFF	TGTGCCAGCAGCTTCGGGGGGTACAATGAGCAGTTCTTC
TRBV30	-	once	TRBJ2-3	CAWSWGRSTDTQYF	TGTGCCTGGAGTTGGGGTCGTAGCACAGATACGCAGTATTTT
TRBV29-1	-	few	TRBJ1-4	CSVGLTNEKLFF	TGCAGCGTTGGACTGACTAATGAAAAACTGTTTTTT
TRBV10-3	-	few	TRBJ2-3	CAISDSGENTDTQYF	TGTGCCATCAGTGATTCGGGGGAGAACACAGATACGCAGTATTTT
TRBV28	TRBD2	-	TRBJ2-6	CASSSGGAPGANVLTF	TGTGCCAGCAGTTCGGGGGGGGCTCCTGGGGCCAACGTCCTGACTTTC
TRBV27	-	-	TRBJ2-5	CASSLWGETQYF	TGTGCCAGCAGTTTATGGGGAGAGACCCAGTACTTC
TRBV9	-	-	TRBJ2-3	CASSVAQFTDTQYF	TGTGCCAGCAGCGTAGCACAGTTCACAGATACGCAGTATTTT
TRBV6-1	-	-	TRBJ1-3	CASRAGESSGNTIYF	TGTGCCAGCAGAGCAGGGGAGAGCTCTGGAAACACCATATATTTT
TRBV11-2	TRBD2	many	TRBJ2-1	CASRGLAGGILNEQFF	TGTGCCAGCAGGGGACTAGCGGGAGGGATTTTGAATGAGCAGTTCTTC
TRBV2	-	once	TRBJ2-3	CASSAGFTDTQYF	TGTGCCAGCAGTGCCGGGTTCACAGATACGCAGTATTTT
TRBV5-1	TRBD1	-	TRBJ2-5	CASSPWGQGASETQYF	TGCGCCAGCAGCCCGTGGGGACAGGGGGCGTCGGAGACCCAGTACTTC
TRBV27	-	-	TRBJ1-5	CASRKQALGGNQPQHF	TGTGCCAGCAGAAAACAGGCCCTGGGTGGCAATCAGCCCCAGCATTTT
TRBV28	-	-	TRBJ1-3	CASRIGGSGGNTIYF	TGTGCCAGCAGGATTGGGGGGTCAGGTGGAAACACCATATATTTT
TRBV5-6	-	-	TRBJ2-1	CASSSNRGSYNEQFF	TGTGCCAGCAGCTCCAATCGGGGGTCCTACAATGAGCAGTTCTTC
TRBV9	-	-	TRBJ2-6	CASSVLISGANVLTF	TGTGCCAGCAGCGTTTTAATCTCTGGGGCCAACGTCCTGACTTTC
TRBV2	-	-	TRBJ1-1	CASSWNGNTEAFF	TGTGCCAGCAGTTGGAACGGGAACACTGAAGCTTTCTTT
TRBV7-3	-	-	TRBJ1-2	CASSLSGGAEANYGYTF	TGTGCCAGCAGCTTAAGTGGGGGTGCTGAAGCTAACTATGGCTACACCTTC
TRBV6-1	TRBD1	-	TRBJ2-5	CASSEDRVRETQYF	TGTGCCAGCAGTGAGGACAGGGTTCGGGAGACCCAGTACTTC
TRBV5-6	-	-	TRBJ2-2	CASSFYGGYTNTGELFF	TGTGCCAGCAGCTTTTATGGAGGCTACACTAACACCGGGGAGCTGTTTTTT
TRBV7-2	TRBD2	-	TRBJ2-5	CASSGTSGGWGETQYF	TGTGCCAGCAGCGGAACTAGCGGAGGCTGGGGGGAGACCCAGTACTTC
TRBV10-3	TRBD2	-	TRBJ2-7	CAITDPGGTGSYEQYF	TGTGCCATCACTGACCCGGGAGGGACGGGCTCCTACGAGCAGTACTTC